This T cell receptor (beta chain) was identified in a study of blood T cell repertoires in COVID-19. As for the study in general: T cells, B-cell-depleted T cells, or PBMCs supplied cDNA or gDNA.

Per the study methods: From reference gene primer amplification, estimates of nucleated cell counts were derived. The method was immunoSEQ multiplex PCR; TCRdb's version includes in-frame clones alone and lacks a portion of them. V, J and clone size are taken as reported in that table, and D and trimming were inferred from the DNA itself. Among approximately 160,000 clones listed, approximately 80% were seen once. This CDR3 comprises 19 residues. The sequence derives from a man between 65 and 85 years old who had recovered from COVID-19. The source material was peripheral blood. V and J are TRBV21-1 and TRBJ2-1; TRBD1, the D gene given by the table, was not confirmed from the DNA. TRBV21-1 is a pseudogene. CDR3 loop: CASSKVAPNRGRIIYEQFF. The CDR3 nucleotides are TGTGCCAGCAGCAAAGTTGCCCCAAACAGGGGGCGCATAATCTATGAGCAGTTCTTC.